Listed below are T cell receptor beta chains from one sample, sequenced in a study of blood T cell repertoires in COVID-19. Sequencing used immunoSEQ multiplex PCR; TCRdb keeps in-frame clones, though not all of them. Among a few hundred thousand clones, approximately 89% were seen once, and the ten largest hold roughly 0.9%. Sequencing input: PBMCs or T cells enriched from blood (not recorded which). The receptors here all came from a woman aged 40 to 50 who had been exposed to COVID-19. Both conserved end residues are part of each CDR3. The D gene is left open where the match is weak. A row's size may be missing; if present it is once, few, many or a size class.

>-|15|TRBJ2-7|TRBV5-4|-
CASSLGRTGGGEQYF
TGTGCCAGCAGCTTGGGGCGGACGGGCGGAGGGGAGCAGTACTTC
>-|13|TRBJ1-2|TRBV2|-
CASSGQNLYGYTF
TGTGCCAGCAGTGGACAGAACCTCTATGGCTACACCTTC
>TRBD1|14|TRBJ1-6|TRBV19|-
CASSHRDRASPLHF
TGTGCCAGTTCGCACAGGGACAGGGCTTCACCCCTCCACTTT
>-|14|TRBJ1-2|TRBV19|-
CASSTGQLMGGYTF
TGTGCCAGTAGTACGGGACAACTAATGGGTGGCTACACCTTC
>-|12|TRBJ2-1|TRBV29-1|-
CSDGTGYNEQFF
TGCAGCGACGGAACAGGATACAATGAGCAGTTCTTC
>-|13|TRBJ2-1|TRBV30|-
CAWSVLRGGEQFF
TGTGCCTGGAGTGTACTGCGGGGAGGTGAGCAGTTCTTC
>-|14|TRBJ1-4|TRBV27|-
CASSFDFTNEKLFF
TGTGCCAGCAGTTTTGACTTCACTAATGAAAAACTGTTTTTT
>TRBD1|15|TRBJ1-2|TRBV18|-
CASSPSPGQYYGYTF
TGTGCCAGCTCACCATCGCCGGGACAGTACTATGGCTACACCTTC
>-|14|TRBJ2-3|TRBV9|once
CASSVAGRTDTQYF
TGTGCCAGCAGCGTAGCTGGCCGCACAGATACGCAGTATTTT
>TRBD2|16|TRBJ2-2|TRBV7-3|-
CASSLAGPAGTGELFF
TGTGCCAGCAGCTTAGCGGGGCCAGCGGGGACCGGGGAGCTGTTTTTT
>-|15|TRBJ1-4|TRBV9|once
CASSVEAGLNEKLFF
TGTGCCAGCAGCGTAGAGGCAGGACTTAATGAAAAACTGTTTTTT
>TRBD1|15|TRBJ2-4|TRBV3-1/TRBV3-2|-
CASSRTGVPKNIQYF
TGTGCCAGCAGCCGGACAGGGGTCCCCAAAAACATTCAGTACTTC
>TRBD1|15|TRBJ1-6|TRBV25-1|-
CASSGTGLSNSPLHF
TGTGCCAGCAGTGGGACAGGGCTGAGCAATTCACCCCTCCACTTT
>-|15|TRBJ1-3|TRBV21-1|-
CASSRTGYPGNTIYF
TGTGCCAGCAGCAGAACGGGGTATCCTGGAAACACCATATATTTT
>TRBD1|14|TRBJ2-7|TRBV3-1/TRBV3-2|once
CASSQVGTAYEQYF
TGTGCCAGCAGCCAAGTGGGGACAGCCTACGAGCAGTACTTC
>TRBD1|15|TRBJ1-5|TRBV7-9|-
CASSAGTGVNQPQHF
TGTGCCAGCAGCGCCGGGACAGGGGTCAATCAGCCCCAGCATTTT
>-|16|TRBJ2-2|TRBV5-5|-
CASSLYRASNTGELFF
TGTGCCAGCAGCTTGTACAGGGCTTCGAACACCGGGGAGCTGTTTTTT
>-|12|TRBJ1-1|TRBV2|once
CASTTGNTEAFF
TGTGCCAGCACGACAGGGAACACTGAAGCTTTCTTT
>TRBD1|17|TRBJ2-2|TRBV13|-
CASTYGGGQGLTGELFF
TGTGCCAGCACCTATGGAGGGGGACAGGGCTTAACCGGGGAGCTGTTTTTT
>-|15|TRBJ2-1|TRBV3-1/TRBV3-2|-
CASRKAVSSYNEQFF
TGTGCCAGCCGCAAAGCGGTGAGCTCCTACAATGAGCAGTTCTTC
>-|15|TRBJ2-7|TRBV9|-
CASSVEAGFPYEQYF
TGTGCCAGCAGCGTAGAAGCAGGGTTCCCCTACGAGCAGTACTTC
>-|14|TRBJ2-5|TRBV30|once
CAWSVSTGGETQYF
TGTGCCTGGAGTGTTTCGACCGGCGGAGAGACCCAGTACTTC
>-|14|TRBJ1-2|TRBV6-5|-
CASRPGVGRDGYTF
TGTGCCAGCAGACCTGGTGTAGGGAGAGATGGCTACACCTTC
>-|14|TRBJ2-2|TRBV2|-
CASSRFKNTGELFF
TGTGCCAGCAGCCGGTTTAAGAACACCGGGGAGCTGTTTTTT
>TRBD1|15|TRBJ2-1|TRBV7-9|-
CASSLTGTGLHEQFF
TGTGCCAGCAGTTTAACCGGGACAGGGTTACATGAGCAGTTCTTC